Reported below is one T cell receptor (beta chain). Its antigen is still unknown. The CDR3 is made up of 16 amino acids. Per germline, CDR1 SGHTA and CDR2 FQGNSA. J gave up 6 bases and V 2 bases, and 6 bases lay outside the gene matches. These data are taken from a study of T-cell memory formation after mild COVID-19. Study context: The two donors had largely donor-specific TCR clusters.

cDNA libraries for TCR alpha and TCR beta, carrying sample barcodes and UMIs, came from 5'RACE with constant-segment primers. Via MiXCR, TCRdb re-called the 5' RACE reads, giving one row per CDR3 protein. The sample yields tens of thousands of distinct CDR3 sequences, over 8.5% seen once. Notes on the study in general: Memory from before infection featured some responding clones, which suggests cross-reactive memory joined. A balance of CD4 and CD8 characterized clones contracting day 15 to 85, whereas later expanders leaned CD4+.

The chain carries TRBV7-2 and TRBJ2-1, with TRBD1 matching 11 bases. The receptor comes from an adult woman who had mild COVID-19 (a few samples of this study predate the infection). Cell type and time point are not known. Sequencing was performed on PBMCs or a T cell subset sorted from them (not recorded which). Here the CDR3 DNA reads TGTGCCAGCAGCTTAAAACCGGGACAGGGGGGCAATGAGCAGTTCTTC. It is translated as CASSLKPGQGGNEQFF.